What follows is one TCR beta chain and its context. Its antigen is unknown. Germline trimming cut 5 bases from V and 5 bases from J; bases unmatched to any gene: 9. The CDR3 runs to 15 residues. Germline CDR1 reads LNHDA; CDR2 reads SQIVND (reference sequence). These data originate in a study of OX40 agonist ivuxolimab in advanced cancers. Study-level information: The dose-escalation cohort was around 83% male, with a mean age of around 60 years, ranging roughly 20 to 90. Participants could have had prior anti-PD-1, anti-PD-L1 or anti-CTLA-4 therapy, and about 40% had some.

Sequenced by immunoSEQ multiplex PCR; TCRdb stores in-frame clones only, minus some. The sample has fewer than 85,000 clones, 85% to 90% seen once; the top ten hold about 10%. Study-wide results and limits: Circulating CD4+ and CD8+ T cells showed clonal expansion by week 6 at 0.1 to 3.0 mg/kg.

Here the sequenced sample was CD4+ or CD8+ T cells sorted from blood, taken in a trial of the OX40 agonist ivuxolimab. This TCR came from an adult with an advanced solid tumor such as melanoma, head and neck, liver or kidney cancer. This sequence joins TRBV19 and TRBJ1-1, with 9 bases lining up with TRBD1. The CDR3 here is CASSLSGTGWTEAFF. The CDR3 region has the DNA TGTGCCAGTAGTCTATCCGGGACAGGGTGGACTGAAGCTTTCTTT.